The 27 T cell receptor beta chains below come from one sample, sequenced in a study of blood T cells in healthy people across ages. Primers used in a second PCR of roughly 6 to 11 cycles were a sample-barcoded 5' primer and a J-beta primer mix. Each CDR3 protein gets one entry after TCRdb re-called the 5' RACE reads with MiXCR. The sample contains roughly 800,000 distinct CDR3 sequences, more than 20% of which appear only once. This sample also belongs to another study, concerning T cells of mothers and their children.

Sample: blood. The source of these receptors is a boy aged 10-17 years in good health.

This clonotype has a handful of counts. The chain joins TRBV11-2 to TRBJ2-5; 10 bases agree with TRBD1. V was pared by 2 bases and J by 3 bases, with 3 bases of the junction left unmatched. Germline-derived CDR1 and CDR2 are SGHAT and FQNNGV. The CDR3 covers 15 residues. CDR3 bases: TGTGCCAGCAGCTTAACCGGGACAGGGGAAGAGACCCAGTACTTC. Translating it yields CASSLTGTGEETQYF.

This clonotype was counted a few times. This chain links TRBV27 with TRBJ2-1; a possible D gene is TRBD2 (5 bases). The end of the DNA is better explained by TRBJ2-5, so the J call may be wrong. CDR3 length: 14 residues. Looked up from germline, CDR1 is MNHEY and CDR2 is SMNVEV (reference sequence). For the CDR3, the DNA is TGTGCCAGCAGGCTGTTCGGGTGGAGGGAGACCCAGTACTTC. Its protein product is CASRLFGWRETQYF.

The chain employs TRBV4-1 and TRBJ2-5; D is possibly TRBD2 (7 bases). Trimming removed 3 bases at V and 5 bases at J, with 19 bases between. There are 16 residues in the CDR3. Germline CDR1 and CDR2: MGHRA and YSYEKL. The chain's CDR3 is CASSQEDSGGLETQYF. DNA of the CDR3: TGCGCCAGCAGCCAGGAAGACTCGGGGGGCTTGGAGACCCAGTACTTC.

V and J are TRBV7-2 and TRBJ1-2; D uncertain. Germline values: CDR1 SGHTA, CDR2 FQGNSA. V lost 5 bases and J lost 7, with 20 bases in between. The CDR3 consists of 15 residues. The CDR3 here is CASSTRLDTTSGYTF. In DNA form, the CDR3 reads TGTGCCAGCAGCACCCGGTTAGACACGACCAGTGGCTACACCTTC.

This chain links TRBV2 with TRBJ1-6; D remains unclear. V lost 6 bases, J lost 5 bases, and 17 bases lay in between. Germline V lookup: CDR1 SNHLY, CDR2 FYNNEI. The CDR3 totals 16 residues. CDR3: CASSEAGWADNSPLHF. The CDR3, as DNA: TGTGCCAGCAGCGAGGCGGGATGGGCCGATAATTCACCCCTCCACTTT.

This clonotype was counted only a few times. The genes are TRBV28 and TRBJ2-5; D is possibly TRBD1 (6 bases). This CDR3 is 13 amino acids long. CDR1 MDHEN and CDR2 SYDVKM come from the germline V gene. The V and J ends lost 2 bases and 5 bases respectively, with 9 bases between them. The CDR3 loop reads CASSLQGTETQYF. The CDR3 bases are TGTGCCAGCAGTTTACAGGGGACGGAGACCCAGTACTTC.

For the CDR3, the DNA is TGCAGCGTTGTCTCAGGAATCTCTGGGGCCAACGTCCTGACTTTC. Encoded protein: CSVVSGISGANVLTF. The chain has TRBV29-1 and TRBJ2-6; D unclear. CDR3 length: 15 amino acids. V was clipped by 4 bases and J by 0 bases, with 10 bases between them. Germline V gene data show CDR1 as SQVTM and CDR2 as ANQGSEA.

The V gene is TRBV7-9, the J gene TRBJ2-2; no reliable D call. The CDR3 sequence is 12 residues long. Trimming stripped 1 base from V and 7 bases from J, with 4 bases between. The germline V gene encodes CDR1 SEHNR and CDR2 FQNEAQ (reference sequence). The CDR3 spells CASSLEYGELFF. CDR3 nucleotides: TGTGCCAGCAGCTTAGAGTACGGGGAGCTGTTTTTT.

This chain joins TRBV7-6 and TRBJ2-3, with D possibly TRBD2 on 5 matching bases. V was pared by 4 bases and J by 11 bases, with 19 bases between. The CDR3 contains 14 residues. Looked up from germline, CDR1 is SGHVS and CDR2 is FNYEAQ. CDR3 in amino acids: CASSSPDKGSEQYF. CDR3 bases: TGTGCCAGCAGCTCCCCCGATAAGGGTAGCGAGCAGTATTTT.

In this sample, this clonotype turned up a few times. V is TRBV4-2 and J is TRBJ2-5; D tentatively reads TRBD1 or TRBD2 (5 bases each). Gene TRBJ2-7 matches the end of the DNA better, so the J call may be wrong. The CDR3 has 16 amino acids. Germline V gene lookup returns CDR1 LGHNA and CDR2 YNFKEQ. The CDR3 sequence is CASSQVSRDGSYEQYF. CDR3 nucleotides: TGTGCCAGCAGCCAAGTCTCCCGGGACGGCTCCTACGAGCAGTACTTC.

This sequence joins TRBV9 and TRBJ2-1; D is possibly TRBD1 (6 bases). The CDR3 extends over 17 amino acids. CDR1 and CDR2 from the germline V gene are SGDLS and YYNGEE. V was pared by 0 bases and J by 0 bases, with 13 bases between. This chain's CDR3 is CASSVEGVLSSYNEQFF. As DNA, the CDR3 is TGTGCCAGCAGCGTAGAGGGGGTCCTAAGCTCCTACAATGAGCAGTTCTTC.

The chain is built from TRBV4-1 and TRBJ2-5; D is possibly TRBD1 (6 bases). There are 16 residues in the CDR3. Trimming pared 1 base from V and 5 bases from J, leaving 17 bases between. CDR1 and CDR2 (germline): MGHRA, YSYEKL. CDR3 protein: CASSQGTDPAVETQYF. The CDR3 DNA sequence: TGCGCCAGCAGCCAAGGGACAGACCCGGCGGTTGAGACCCAGTACTTC.

This clonotype has more than one count but fewer than ten. This chain links TRBV4-1 with TRBJ2-1, with 7 bases lining up with TRBD2. Germline CDR1 MGHRA, CDR2 YSYEKL. CDR3 size: 16 residues. Trimming cost V 0 bases and J 9 bases; bases outside gene matches: 11. The CDR3 loop is CASSQEYDGRSFEQFF. Written as DNA, the CDR3 is TGCGCCAGCAGCCAAGAATACGACGGGAGGAGTTTTGAGCAGTTCTTC.

This clonotype has more than one count but fewer than ten. Its ends do not fully match the called genes, so a read error is possible. This chain uses TRBV3-1 with TRBJ2-3, with D tentatively TRBD2 (7 bases). The CDR3 loop spans 16 amino acids. Germline CDR1 LGHDT, CDR2 YNNKEL (reference sequence). The CDR3 region has the DNA TGTGTCAGCAGCCAAGGGGGGGACCTAATTACAGATACGCAGTATTTT. Protein sequence: CVSSQGGDLITDTQYF.

This clonotype came up many times. The chain combines TRBV20-1 with TRBJ2-1; D is uncertain. V was shortened by 6 bases and J by 5 bases, with 11 bases between the two germline ends. CDR3 length equals 12 residues. Germline CDR1 and CDR2: DFQATT and SNEGSKA (reference sequence). In DNA form, the CDR3 reads TGCAGTGCCGAGAGGAGCAACAATGAGCAGTTCTTC. This encodes CSAERSNNEQFF.

The chain combines TRBV11-2 with TRBJ1-1; D is unresolved. Germline CDR1 reads SGHAT; CDR2 reads FQNNGV. The ends were cut back, 4 bases at V and 3 bases at J, with 15 bases in the middle. This CDR3 comprises 15 residues. DNA for the CDR3: TGTGCCAGCAGCTCATTACCTAGCCGTCACACTGAAGCTTTCTTT. It yields the protein CASSSLPSRHTEAFF.

In this sample, this clonotype turned up a few times. The J gene is TRBJ2-5, the V gene TRBV10-3, with 8 positions matching TRBD2. J gave up 5 bases and V 8 bases, and 7 bases lay outside the gene matches. The CDR3 spans 13 residues. The germline CDR1 and CDR2 sequences are ENHRY and SYGVKD. CDR3 protein: CAISSGGAETQYF. The CDR3, as DNA: TGTGCCATCTCTTCCGGGGGGGCGGAGACCCAGTACTTC.

This clonotype has more than one count but fewer than ten. The rearrangement uses TRBV4-1 and TRBJ2-5; the D is unclear. Matching the DNA end better, TRBJ2-7 makes the J call doubtful. Germline V lookup: CDR1 MGHRA, CDR2 YSYEKL. CDR3 size: 13 residues. The CDR3 protein is CASSQDRPSEQYF. For the CDR3, the DNA is TGCGCCAGCAGCCAAGACAGACCTTCCGAGCAGTACTTC.

This clonotype was counted between two and nine times. The V and J genes are TRBV29-1 and TRBJ2-5; D gene ambiguous. The closer fit of TRBJ2-7 to the DNA end suggests the J call may be wrong. Germline V lookup: CDR1 SQVTM, CDR2 ANQGSEA. CDR3 size: 10 residues. The CDR3 region has the DNA TGCAGCGTTATGTCGGACGAGCAGTACTTC. Its translation is CSVMSDEQYF.

Turning to this clonotype: The junction departs from the called germline gene at one end, perhaps through a read error. The rearrangement joins TRBV7-7 to TRBJ2-5; D gene uncertain. The better agreement between TRBJ2-7 and the DNA end casts doubt on the J call. Looked up from germline, CDR1 is SSHAT and CDR2 is FNYEAQ (reference sequence). This CDR3 region has 13 residues. This chain's CDR3 is CASSPEVSYEQYF. CDR3 bases: TGTGCTAGCAGCCCCGAAGTCTCCTACGAGCAGTACTTC.

The CDR3 loop is CSVNRDRGEKLFF. CDR3 DNA sequence: TGCAGCGTGAACCGGGACAGGGGTGAAAAACTGTTTTTT. J is TRBJ1-4 and V is TRBV29-1, with 10 bases identical to TRBD1. The junction had 5 bases not matched to a gene; V was cut back by 6 bases and J by 7 bases. Looked up from germline, CDR1 is SQVTM and CDR2 is ANQGSEA. CDR3 size: 13 residues.

This sequence joins TRBV29-1 and TRBJ1-1; no definite D call. Germline V lookup: CDR1 SQVTM, CDR2 ANQGSEA. Trimming shortened V by 1 base and J by 4 bases, and 13 bases separated the two germline ends. The CDR3 contains 14 residues. The CDR3 bases are TGCAGCGTTGAAGGTAGAAGTACCGCCACTGAAGCTTTCTTT. This sequence encodes CSVEGRSTATEAFF.

In this sample, this clonotype turned up a few times. V usage is TRBV7-2 and J usage is TRBJ2-3; 10 positions agree with TRBD2. Germline V lookup: CDR1 SGHTA, CDR2 FQGNSA. CDR3 length: 16 amino acids. With 1 base clipped from V and 2 bases from J, the junction kept 3 bases outside the gene matches. As DNA, the CDR3 is TGTGCCAGCAGCTTAGGGCTAGCGGGGGACACAGATACGCAGTATTTT. It translates to CASSLGLAGDTDTQYF. Full variable domain (remainder filled in from reference TRBV7-2 and TRBJ2-3): GAGVSQSPSNKVTEKGKDVELRCDPISGHTALYWYRQSLGQGLEFLIYFQGNSAPDKSGLPSDRFSAERTGGSVSTLTIQRTQQEDSAVYLCASSLGLAGDTDTQYFGPGTRLTVL.

This clonotype was found a few times. V and J are TRBV6-5 and TRBJ2-3; perhaps TRBD1 as D (6 bases). The germline gives CDR1 MNHEY, CDR2 SVGAGI. V was cut by 2 bases and J by 7 bases, with 10 bases left in between. This CDR3 has 13 amino acids. The CDR3 spells CASSYATGYTQYF. CDR3 in DNA: TGTGCCAGCAGTTACGCCACAGGGTATACGCAGTATTTT.

As for this clonotype: Sequence at one end of the junction differs from germline and may be a read error. The chain employs TRBV7-7 and TRBJ2-5, with D possibly being TRBD1 (6 bases). The DNA matches TRBJ2-7 better at its end, which makes the J call doubtful. The length of the CDR3 is 15 residues. Germline V gene data show CDR1 as SSHAT and CDR2 as FNYEAQ (reference sequence). The CDR3 DNA reads as TGTGCTAGCAGCCAAGAACAGGGAGCTACCTACGAGCAGTACTTC. It codes for CASSQEQGATYEQYF.

Only a few counts were recorded for this clonotype. The chain joins TRBV9 to TRBJ2-1; weak D call: TRBD1 (6 bases). Germline loops: CDR1 SGDLS, CDR2 YYNGEE. V was trimmed by 3 bases and J by 6 bases, leaving 10 bases between them. This CDR3 is built from 13 residues. The CDR3 reads CASSGTEINEQFF. DNA of the CDR3: TGTGCCAGCAGCGGGACAGAAATCAATGAGCAGTTCTTC.

V gene TRBV7-8 combines with J gene TRBJ2-5, with D perhaps matching TRBD1 or TRBD2 (6 bases each). CDR1 is SGHVS and CDR2 is FQNEAQ in the germline V gene. Trimming cost V 5 bases and J 3 bases, with 19 bases left between them. The CDR3 loop spans 16 amino acids. The CDR3 protein is CASSPRGAREEETQYF. The CDR3 region has the DNA TGTGCCAGCAGCCCGAGGGGGGCGCGAGAGGAAGAGACCCAGTACTTC.